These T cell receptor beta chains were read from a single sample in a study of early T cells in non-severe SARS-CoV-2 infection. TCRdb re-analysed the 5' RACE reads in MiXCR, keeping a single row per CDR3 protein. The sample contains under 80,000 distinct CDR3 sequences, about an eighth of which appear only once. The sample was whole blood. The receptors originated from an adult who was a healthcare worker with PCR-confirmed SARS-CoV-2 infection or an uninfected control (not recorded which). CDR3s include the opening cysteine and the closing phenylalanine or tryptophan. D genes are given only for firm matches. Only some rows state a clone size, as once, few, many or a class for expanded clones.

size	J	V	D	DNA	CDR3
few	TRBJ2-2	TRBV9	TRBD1	TGTGCCAGCAGTGTCCAGGGACAGGGGACCGGGGAGCTGTTTTTT	CASSVQGQGTGELFF
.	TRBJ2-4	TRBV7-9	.	TGTGCCAGCAGCTTAGACAGGGCAATAGCCAAAAACATTCAGTACTTC	CASSLDRAIAKNIQYF
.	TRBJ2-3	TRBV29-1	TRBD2	TGCAGCGTCGATAGCGGGCCAGATACGCAGTATTTT	CSVDSGPDTQYF
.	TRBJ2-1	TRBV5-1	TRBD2	TGCGCCAGCAAATCGACTAGCGGGGAAAACAATGAGCAGTTCTTC	CASKSTSGENNEQFF
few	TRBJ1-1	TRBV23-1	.	TGCGCCAGCAGTCCAAATTCGCCCGGACAACTGAACACTGAAGCTTTCTTT	CASSPNSPGQLNTEAFF
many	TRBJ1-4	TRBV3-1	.	TGTGCCAGCAGCCAACCCCGGGCTAATGAAAAACTGTTTTTT	CASSQPRANEKLFF
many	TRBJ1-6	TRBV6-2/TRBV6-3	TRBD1	TGTGCCAGCAGAGCAGAGGGACAGAGAAATTCACCCCTCCACTTT	CASRAEGQRNSPLHF
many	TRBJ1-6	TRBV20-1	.	TGCAGTGCTAGAGGGGAGACTGGGAGCTCCTATAATTCACCCCTCCACTTT	CSARGETGSSYNSPLHF
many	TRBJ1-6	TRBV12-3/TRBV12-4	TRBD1	TGTGCCAGCAGTCGGACAGGGTCTGGGAGCTCCTATAATTCACCCCTCCACTTT	CASSRTGSGSSYNSPLHF
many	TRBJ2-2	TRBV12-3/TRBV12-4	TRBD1	TGTGCCAGCACCCATCTGGGACAGGGGGAGCTGTTTTTT	CASTHLGQGELFF
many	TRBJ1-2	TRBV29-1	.	TGCAGCGTTGGTAGCGCCTATGGCTACACCTTC	CSVGSAYGYTF
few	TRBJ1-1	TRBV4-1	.	TGCGCCAGCAGCCAAGTGACCCCTACGGTGAACACTGAAGCTTTCTTT	CASSQVTPTVNTEAFF
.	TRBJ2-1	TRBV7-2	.	TGTGCCAGCAGCGGGGAGTCCTCGGAGCAGTTCTTC	CASSGESSEQFF